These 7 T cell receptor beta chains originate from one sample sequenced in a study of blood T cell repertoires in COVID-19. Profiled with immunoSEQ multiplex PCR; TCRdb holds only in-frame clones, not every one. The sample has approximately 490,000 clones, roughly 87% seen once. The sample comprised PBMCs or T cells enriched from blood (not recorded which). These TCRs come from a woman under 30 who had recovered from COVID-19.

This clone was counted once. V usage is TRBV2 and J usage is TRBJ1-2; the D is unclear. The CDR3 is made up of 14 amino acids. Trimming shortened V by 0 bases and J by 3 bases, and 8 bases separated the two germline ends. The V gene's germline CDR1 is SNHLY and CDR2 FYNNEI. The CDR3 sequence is CASSEAGSYYGYTF. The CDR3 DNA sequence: TGTGCCAGCAGTGAAGCGGGCAGCTACTATGGCTACACCTTC.

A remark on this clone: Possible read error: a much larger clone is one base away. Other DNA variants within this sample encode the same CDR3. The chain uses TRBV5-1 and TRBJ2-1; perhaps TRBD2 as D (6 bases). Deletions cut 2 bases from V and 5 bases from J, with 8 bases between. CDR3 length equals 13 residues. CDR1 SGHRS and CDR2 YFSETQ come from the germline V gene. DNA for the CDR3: TGCGCCAGCAGCTTTGGAGGGGACAATGAGCAGTTCTTC. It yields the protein CASSFGGDNEQFF. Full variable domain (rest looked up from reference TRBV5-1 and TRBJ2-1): KAGVTQTPRYLIKTRGQQVTLSCSPISGHRSVSWYQQTPGQGLQFLFEYFSETQRNKGNFPGRFSGRQFSNSRSEMNVSTLELGDSALYLCASSFGGDNEQFFGPGTRLTVL.

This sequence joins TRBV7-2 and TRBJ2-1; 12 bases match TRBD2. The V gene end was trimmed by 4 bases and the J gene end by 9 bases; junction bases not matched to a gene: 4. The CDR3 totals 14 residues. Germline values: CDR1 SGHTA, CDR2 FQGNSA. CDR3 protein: CASSSSGGAGEQFF. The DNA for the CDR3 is TGTGCCAGCAGCTCTAGCGGGGGGGCCGGTGAGCAGTTCTTC.

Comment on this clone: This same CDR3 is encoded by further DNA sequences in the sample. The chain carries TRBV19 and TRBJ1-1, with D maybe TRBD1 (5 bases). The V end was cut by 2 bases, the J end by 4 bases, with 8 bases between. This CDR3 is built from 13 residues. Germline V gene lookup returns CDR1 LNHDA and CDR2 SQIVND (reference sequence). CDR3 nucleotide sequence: TGTGCCAGTAGTATACGGGGGGGCACTGAAGCTTTCTTT. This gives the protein CASSIRGGTEAFF.

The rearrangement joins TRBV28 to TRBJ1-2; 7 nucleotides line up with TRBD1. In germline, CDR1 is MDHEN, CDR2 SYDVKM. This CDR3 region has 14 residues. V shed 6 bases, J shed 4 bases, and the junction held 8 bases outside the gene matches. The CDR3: CASRLKGQFYGYTF. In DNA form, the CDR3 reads TGTGCCAGCAGGTTAAAGGGACAGTTCTATGGCTACACCTTC.

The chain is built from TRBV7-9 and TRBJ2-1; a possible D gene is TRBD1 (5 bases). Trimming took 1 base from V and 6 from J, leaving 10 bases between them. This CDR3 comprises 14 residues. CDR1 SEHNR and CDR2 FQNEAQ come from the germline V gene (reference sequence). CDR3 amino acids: CASSLEGDINEQFF. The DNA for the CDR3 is TGTGCCAGCAGCTTAGAAGGGGATATCAATGAGCAGTTCTTC.

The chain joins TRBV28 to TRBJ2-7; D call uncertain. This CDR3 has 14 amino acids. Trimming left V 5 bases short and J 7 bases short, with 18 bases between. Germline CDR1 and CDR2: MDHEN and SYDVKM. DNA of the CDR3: TGTGCCAGCAGTCGGTCCGGCACAGATCAGGAGCAGTACTTC. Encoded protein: CASSRSGTDQEQYF.